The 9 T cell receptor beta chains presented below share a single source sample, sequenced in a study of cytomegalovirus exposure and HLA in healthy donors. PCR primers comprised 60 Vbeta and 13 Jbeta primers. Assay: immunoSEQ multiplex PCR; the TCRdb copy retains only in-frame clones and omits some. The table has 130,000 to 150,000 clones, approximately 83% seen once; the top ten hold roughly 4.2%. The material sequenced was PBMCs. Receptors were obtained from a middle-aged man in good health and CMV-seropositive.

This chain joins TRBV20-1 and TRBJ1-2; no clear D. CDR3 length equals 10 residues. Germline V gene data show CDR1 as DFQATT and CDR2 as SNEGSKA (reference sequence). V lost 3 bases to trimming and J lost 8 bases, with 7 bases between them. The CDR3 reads CSARQAGYTF. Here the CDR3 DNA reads TGCAGTGCTAGGCAGGCGGGCTACACCTTC.

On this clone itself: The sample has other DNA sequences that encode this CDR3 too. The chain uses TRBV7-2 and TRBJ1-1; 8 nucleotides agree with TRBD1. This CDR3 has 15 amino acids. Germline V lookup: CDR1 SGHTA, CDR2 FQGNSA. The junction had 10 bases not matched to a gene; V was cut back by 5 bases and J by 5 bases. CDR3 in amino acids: CASSPQGARMTEAFF. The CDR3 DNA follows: TGTGCCAGCAGCCCCCAGGGGGCGCGTATGACTGAAGCTTTCTTT.

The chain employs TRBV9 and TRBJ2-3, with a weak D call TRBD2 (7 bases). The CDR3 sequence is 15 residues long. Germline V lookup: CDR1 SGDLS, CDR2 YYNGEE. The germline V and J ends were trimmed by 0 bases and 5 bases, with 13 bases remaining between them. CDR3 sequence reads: CASSVEGGGGDTQYF. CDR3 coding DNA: TGTGCCAGCAGCGTAGAGGGGGGGGGCGGAGATACGCAGTATTTT.

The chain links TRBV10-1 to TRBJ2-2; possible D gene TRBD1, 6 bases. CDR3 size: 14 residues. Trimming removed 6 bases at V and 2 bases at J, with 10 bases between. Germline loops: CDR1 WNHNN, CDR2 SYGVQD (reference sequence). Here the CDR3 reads CASRETGNTGELFF. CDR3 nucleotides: TGCGCCAGCAGGGAGACAGGAAACACCGGGGAGCTGTTTTTT.

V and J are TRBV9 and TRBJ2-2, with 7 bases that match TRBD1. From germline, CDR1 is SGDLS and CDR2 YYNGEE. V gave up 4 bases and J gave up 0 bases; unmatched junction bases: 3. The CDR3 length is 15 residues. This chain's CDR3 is CASSRDRANTGELFF. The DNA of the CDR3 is TGTGCCAGCAGCCGCGACAGGGCGAACACCGGGGAGCTGTTTTTT.

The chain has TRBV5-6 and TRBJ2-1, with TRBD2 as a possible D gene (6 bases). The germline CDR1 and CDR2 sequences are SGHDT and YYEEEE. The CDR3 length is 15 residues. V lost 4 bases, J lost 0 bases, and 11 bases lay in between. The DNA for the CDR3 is TGTGCCAGCAGCCTGGGACTCGGCTCCTACAATGAGCAGTTCTTC. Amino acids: CASSLGLGSYNEQFF.

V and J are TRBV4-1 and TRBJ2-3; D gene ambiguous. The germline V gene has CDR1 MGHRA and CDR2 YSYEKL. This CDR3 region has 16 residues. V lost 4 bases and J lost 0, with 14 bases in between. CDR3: CASSLPRFSSTDTQYF. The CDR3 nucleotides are TGCGCCAGCAGCCTCCCCAGATTCTCTAGCACAGATACGCAGTATTTT.

CDR3 DNA: TGTGCCAGCTCACCACCGGGGATATCGGGGCAGCCCCAGCATTTT. Its protein is CASSPPGISGQPQHF. V is TRBV18 and J is TRBJ1-5; D is undetermined. The CDR3 totals 15 residues. V lost 0 bases and J lost 7, with 13 bases in between. Germline CDR1 is KGHSH and CDR2 is LQKENI.

CDR3 residues: CATSRDHLDRNYGYTF. CDR3 nucleotide sequence: TGTGCCACCAGCAGAGATCACCTTGACAGGAACTATGGCTACACCTTC. The chain employs TRBV15 and TRBJ1-2; possibly TRBD1 for D (6 bases). CDR1 LNHNV and CDR2 YYDKDF come from the germline V gene (reference sequence). Trimming took off 0 bases at V and 2 bases at J, with 13 bases between the two ends. This CDR3 region has 16 residues.